What follows describes a single T cell receptor (beta chain). At the DNA level, this CDR3 is encoded by other sequences in the same sample as well. This entry belongs to a study of blood T cell repertoires in COVID-19. In the study overall: Whether acute or convalescent, the COVID-19 samples came from the United States, Italy and Spain. The analysed material was cDNA or gDNA that came from T cells, B-cell-depleted T cells, or PBMCs.

The method was immunoSEQ multiplex PCR; TCRdb's version includes in-frame clones alone and lacks a portion of them. The profile shows over 200,000 clones, about 85% of them singletons. Across 24 US areas, participants ranged in age from roughly 18 to 95 years. Participant-reported clinical history was the basis for cohort assignment. The sequence was collected from a man aged 25-40 years who had recovered from COVID-19. What was sequenced was PBMCs or T cells enriched from blood (not recorded which).

This chain's CDR3 is CASSLAGLAANTGELFF. CDR3 sequence (DNA): TGTGCCAGCAGCTTGGCGGGACTAGCGGCGAACACCGGGGAGCTGTTTTTT. The chain joins TRBV5-6 to TRBJ2-2, with 11 bases matching TRBD2. There are 17 residues in the CDR3. Unmatched junction bases numbered 1, after V lost 0 bases and J lost 0 bases. The germline CDR1 and CDR2 sequences are SGHDT and YYEEEE.